Detailed here is one T cell receptor (beta chain). Primers included in the PCR were 60 Vbeta and 13 Jbeta primers. Authors' processing steps: The authors later counted approximately 80 million unique TCR beta chains, around 9.9 million of them shared. Generated by immunoSEQ multiplex PCR, the TCRdb table keeps only in-frame clones and is missing some. That table is the source of V, J and clone size, and D and trimming were worked out from the DNA. Among over 200,000 clones listed, about 78% were seen once. The data are from a study of cytomegalovirus exposure and HLA in healthy donors. With 5 bases clipped from V and 9 bases from J, the junction kept 7 bases outside the gene matches. The germline V gene has CDR1 SGHTA and CDR2 FQGTGA. CDR3 length: 13 residues.

The receptor comes from a male donor in good health and CMV-seronegative. V and J are TRBV7-3 and TRBJ2-1; TRBD1 agrees at 7 bases. Sequencing was performed on PBMCs. The CDR3 sequence: CASSQTGAGEQFF. The CDR3 bases are TGTGCCAGCAGCCAAACAGGGGCGGGTGAGCAGTTCTTC.